A single sample is the source of the 25 T cell receptor beta chains below, sequenced in a study of shared clonotypes between healthy human individuals (TCRdb year 2020). Receptor libraries were prepared by the immunoSEQ multiplex PCR assay. The table was pulled from immuneACCESS by TCRdb, which kept in-frame rearrangements only. Such tables lose some clones; where checked, under half of the loss comes from unresolved V genes, and the rest has no known cause. The sample table lists roughly 2.2 million clones, around 92% of them with a count of one. The ten largest account for 0.37% of the sample. Input material: naive CD4+ T cells from PBMCs. The cell subset or site label corresponds to: CD45RA+ positively selected. These receptor sequences come from a man between 18 and 35 years old in good health. Some clones in this sample may be carry-over from other donors' samples.

The V call is TRBV10-3, the J call TRBJ2-7; 11 nucleotides align to TRBD2. V was clipped by 3 bases and J by 2 bases; unmatched bases: 6. CDR1 ENHRY and CDR2 SYGVKD come from the germline V gene. The CDR3 totals 16 residues. In nucleotides, the CDR3 is TGTGCCATCAGTGACTCGGGACTAGCGGACCCCTACGAGCAGTACTTC. The encoded protein is CAISDSGLADPYEQYF.

The chain links TRBV4-1 to TRBJ1-5; D is ambiguous. The V and J ends lost 3 bases and 6 bases respectively, with 12 bases between them. The CDR3 is made up of 14 amino acids. CDR1 MGHRA and CDR2 YSYEKL come from the germline V gene. DNA of the CDR3: TGCGCCAGCAGCCATATCCCGACGGGTCAGCCCCAGCATTTT. Residues: CASSHIPTGQPQHF.

This clone was seen more than once but under ten times. The sample has other DNA sequences that encode this CDR3 too. V usage is TRBV28 and J usage is TRBJ1-1; no reliable D call. Germline V gene data show CDR1 as MDHEN and CDR2 as SYDVKM. V was shortened by 2 bases and J by 7 bases, with 8 bases between the two germline ends. The CDR3 contains 12 residues. The CDR3, as DNA: TGTGCCAGCAGTTTAGTCCGAAGTGAAGCTTTCTTT. As protein: CASSLVRSEAFF.

The table lists this clone with a count of one. This chain connects TRBV7-8 to TRBJ2-1; D not resolved. The CDR3 loop spans 13 amino acids. Trimming removed 6 bases at V and 5 bases at J, with 11 bases between. The germline V gene has CDR1 SGHVS and CDR2 FQNEAQ. The CDR3 DNA sequence: TGTGCCAGCAGGGTTTATCCCGACAATGAGCAGTTCTTC. It specifies CASRVYPDNEQFF.

The chain links TRBV28 to TRBJ2-5; D may be TRBD1 or TRBD2 (6 bases each). Per the germline V gene, CDR1 is MDHEN and CDR2 is SYDVKM. V was cut by 6 bases and J by 5 bases, with 37 bases left in between. The CDR3 consists of 21 residues. As DNA, the CDR3 is TGTGCCAGCAGCGACCTCAACTCGGGGGACAACCTAGGAGTAGAAGGGGAGACCCAGTACTTC. It specifies CASSDLNSGDNLGVEGETQYF.

The chain couples TRBV2 to TRBJ2-7; 8 bases are a match to TRBD1. There are 13 residues in the CDR3. The trim removed 5 bases at V and 9 bases at J, leaving 9 bases unmatched. Germline CDR1 reads SNHLY; CDR2 reads FYNNEI. CDR3 amino acids: CASSQGASSGQYF. DNA for the CDR3: TGTGCCAGCAGTCAGGGGGCTTCTTCTGGGCAGTACTTC.

V gene TRBV7-2 combines with J gene TRBJ2-1; TRBD2 matches 7 bases. This CDR3 has 15 amino acids. The germline V gene has CDR1 SGHTA and CDR2 FQGNSA. Trimming cost V 3 bases and J 4 bases; bases outside gene matches: 6. The CDR3 DNA follows: TGTGCCAGCAGCTTCACGGGAGGACTATACAATGAGCAGTTCTTC. Amino acid sequence: CASSFTGGLYNEQFF.

The rearrangement links TRBV7-9 to TRBJ1-6; D might be TRBD1 (5 bases). Germline CDR1 SEHNR, CDR2 FQNEAQ (reference sequence). This CDR3 contains 15 residues. V shed 0 bases and J shed 8 bases, with 11 bases lying between them. The CDR3 sequence: CASSLASGLDSPLHF. The CDR3 nucleotides read TGTGCCAGCAGCTTAGCGTCAGGGTTGGATTCACCCCTCCACTTT.

J is TRBJ2-1 and V is TRBV6-1, with 12 nucleotides matching TRBD2. This CDR3 has 15 residues. Germline V gene lookup returns CDR1 MNHNS and CDR2 SASEGT. V shed 5 bases and J 7 bases; nucleotides not matched to a gene: 6. The CDR3 region is CASSTGTSGWNEQFF. DNA for the CDR3: TGTGCCAGCAGTACCGGGACTAGCGGGTGGAATGAGCAGTTCTTC.

This chain joins TRBV28 and TRBJ2-4; D ambiguous. The CDR3 has 13 amino acids. The V end lost 5 bases, the J end lost 2 bases, and 7 bases lay between the germline ends. Germline V gene data show CDR1 as MDHEN and CDR2 as SYDVKM. The DNA for the CDR3 is TGTGCCAGCAGTGGCATGTCCAAAAACATTCAGTACTTC. Translation gives CASSGMSKNIQYF.

V and J are TRBV6-5 and TRBJ1-4; 9 bases align to TRBD1. This CDR3 spans 14 amino acids. The junction had 7 bases not matched to a gene; V was cut back by 6 bases and J by 8 bases. Looked up from germline, CDR1 is MNHEY and CDR2 is SVGAGI. The CDR3 DNA is TGTGCCAGCAGCAAGAGGACAGGGGACGAAAAACTGTTTTTT. Protein product: CASSKRTGDEKLFF.

The V call is TRBV5-6, the J call TRBJ2-5; D is unresolved. The end of the DNA fits TRBJ2-7 better, so the J call may be wrong. This CDR3 comprises 11 residues. Germline CDR1 and CDR2: SGHDT and YYEEEE. The CDR3 DNA reads as TGTGCCAGCAGCACCACCTACGAGCAGTACTTC. Its translation is CASSTTYEQYF.

The rearrangement links TRBV2 to TRBJ2-5; maybe TRBD1 (6 bases). CDR1 is SNHLY, CDR2 FYNNEI, per germline. Trimming took off 4 bases at V and 5 bases at J, with 20 bases between the two ends. The CDR3 has 16 residues. CDR3 coding DNA: TGTGCCAGCAGTGGATTACAGTCCAGGGGTCGGGAGACCCAGTACTTC. This encodes CASSGLQSRGRETQYF.

The J gene is TRBJ1-3, the V gene TRBV5-5; 7 positions agree with TRBD1. Trimming at V came to 4 bases and at J to 0 bases, leaving 10 bases not matched to a gene. The CDR3 sequence is 17 residues long. From germline, CDR1 is SGHKS and CDR2 YYEKEE (reference sequence). CDR3 nucleotide sequence: TGTGCCAGCAGCGCGATTCCTGGGACAGACTCTGGAAACACCATATATTTT. Translated, it gives CASSAIPGTDSGNTIYF. Based on the CDR3 plus reference TRBV5-5 and TRBJ1-3, the full variable domain is DAGVTQSPTHLIKTRGQQVTLRCSPISGHKSVSWYQQVLGQGPQFIFQYYEKEERGRGNFPDRFSARQFPNYSSELNVNALLLGDSALYLCASSAIPGTDSGNTIYFGEGSWLTVV.

CDR3 region: CASGNGPGGYTF. CDR3 DNA: TGTGCCAGCGGGAACGGGCCGGGTGGCTACACCTTC. The chain links TRBV6-5 to TRBJ1-2, with D unclear. From germline, CDR1 is MNHEY and CDR2 SVGAGI. The CDR3 runs 12 residues. V gave up 8 bases and J gave up 7 bases, with 14 bases separating them.

The chain carries TRBV27 and TRBJ1-1; perhaps TRBD1 as D (6 bases). Trimming took off 8 bases at V and 1 base at J, with 14 bases between the two ends. In germline, CDR1 is MNHEY, CDR2 SMNVEV (reference sequence). CDR3 length: 14 residues. CDR3 sequence: CASGRTARNTEAFF. CDR3 bases: TGTGCCAGCGGAAGGACAGCTAGGAACACTGAAGCTTTCTTT.

The V gene is TRBV25-1, the J gene TRBJ1-1, with a possible D match to TRBD1 (5 bases). The germline CDR1 and CDR2 sequences are MGHDK and SYGVNS. The CDR3 has 14 amino acids. Trimming took off 3 bases at V and 5 bases at J, with 13 bases between the two ends. The CDR3: CASSDPGSRTEAFF. The CDR3 DNA reads as TGTGCCAGCAGTGACCCAGGGTCGCGGACTGAAGCTTTCTTT.

The chain uses TRBV11-3 and TRBJ2-7; D gene uncertain. The V and J ends lost 3 bases and 7 bases respectively, with 16 bases between them. The CDR3 sequence is 14 residues long. Germline values: CDR1 SGHNT, CDR2 YENEEA. CDR3 protein: CASSLNTGSSEQYF. CDR3 sequence (DNA): TGTGCCAGCAGCTTGAATACCGGGTCCTCGGAGCAGTACTTC.

The J gene is TRBJ2-5, the V gene TRBV5-6; 9 positions agree with TRBD2. The trim removed 7 bases at V and 5 bases at J, leaving 12 bases unmatched. This CDR3 has 15 amino acids. The germline V gene encodes CDR1 SGHDT and CDR2 YYEEEE. The CDR3 loop reads CASVTSGNQGETQYF. CDR3 bases: TGTGCCAGCGTGACTAGCGGAAATCAGGGGGAGACCCAGTACTTC.

J is TRBJ2-1 and V is TRBV28; D gene uncertain. CDR1 and CDR2 from the germline V gene are MDHEN and SYDVKM. Trimming left V 8 bases short and J 7 bases short, with 12 bases between. CDR3 length equals 12 residues. Here the CDR3 reads CASWSSRNEQFF. In DNA, the CDR3 is TGTGCCAGCTGGAGTAGCCGTAATGAGCAGTTCTTC. The complete variable domain, with remaining parts taken from reference TRBV28 and TRBJ2-1, reads DVKVTQSSRYLVKRTGEKVFLECVQDMDHENMFWYRQDPGLGLRLIYFSYDVKMKEKGDIPEGYSVSREKKERFSLILESASTNQTSMYLCASWSSRNEQFFGPGTRLTVL.

This chain connects TRBV6-6 to TRBJ2-1; TRBD2 is a possible D gene (6 bases). Germline V CDR1 and CDR2: MNHNY, SVGAGI (reference sequence). Trimming removed 7 bases at V and 3 bases at J, with 16 bases between. This CDR3 is built from 15 residues. This CDR3 is CASKYTGTYYNEQFF. The CDR3 region has the DNA TGTGCCAGCAAGTACACCGGGACTTACTACAATGAGCAGTTCTTC.

The sample holds one count of this clone. The gene calls are TRBV6-1 and TRBJ1-5, with D possibly TRBD1 on 6 matching bases. This CDR3 contains 15 residues. The germline V gene has CDR1 MNHNS and CDR2 SASEGT. V gave up 0 bases and J gave up 6 bases, with 12 bases separating them. Written as DNA, the CDR3 is TGTGCCAGCAGTGAAGCGGGCAGGGGTTTTCAGCCCCAGCATTTT. Its protein product is CASSEAGRGFQPQHF.

V usage is TRBV27 and J usage is TRBJ1-4; D is perhaps TRBD1 (6 bases). The CDR3 extends over 15 amino acids. The V and J ends lost 3 bases and 11 bases respectively, with 19 bases between them. The V gene's germline CDR1 is MNHEY and CDR2 SMNVEV (reference sequence). In DNA, the CDR3 is TGTGCCAGCAGTTTGAATTCTGGACAGAGTGCGAAACTGTTTTTT. It codes for CASSLNSGQSAKLFF.

The J gene is TRBJ2-3, the V gene TRBV5-5; D call uncertain. This CDR3 is built from 14 residues. Germline CDR1 reads SGHKS; CDR2 reads YYEKEE (reference sequence). Trimming shortened V by 2 bases and J by 0 bases, and 7 bases separated the two germline ends. CDR3 protein: CASSFYPSTDTQYF. The CDR3 DNA reads TGTGCCAGCAGCTTCTATCCTAGCACAGATACGCAGTATTTT.

This chain connects TRBV19 to TRBJ1-5; D is undetermined. The CDR3 loop spans 14 amino acids. The ends were cut back, 6 bases at V and 0 bases at J, with 9 bases in the middle. The V gene's germline CDR1 is LNHDA and CDR2 SQIVND (reference sequence). CDR3 sequence: CASSPDRSNQPQHF. In nucleotides, the CDR3 is TGTGCCAGTAGCCCCGATCGTAGCAATCAGCCCCAGCATTTT.